This T cell receptor (beta chain) was profiled in a study of T cell responses to AZD1222 COVID-19 vaccine. Turning to this clone: Its antigen is unidentified.

The repertoire was sequenced with immunoSEQ multiplex PCR; TCRdb's copy has only in-frame clones and lacks some. This sample has 110,000 or so clones, with more than 75% found just once. Findings and caveats of the study: Dominant at 160-218 and 743-854, vaccine-associated CD4 TCRs also spanned spike. In all cases, repertoires were sampled only after the peak T cell response. Possibly, clonal diversity was underestimated; donors were largely white British and included more females.

Between the trimmed V and J ends, which lost 0 bases and 1 base, there was a span of 10 bases. The CDR3 is 16 residues long. Germline loops: CDR1 MDHEN, CDR2 SYDVKM. Here the sequenced sample was peripheral blood, taken 28 days after the second AZD1222 dose. The gene calls are TRBV28 and TRBJ1-5, with D tentatively TRBD1 (6 bases). The sequence derives from an adult who received the AZD1222 COVID-19 vaccine. The CDR3 nucleotides read TGTGCCAGCAGTTTATGGACAGGTCTCAGCAATCAGCCCCAGCATTTT. Its protein is CASSLWTGLSNQPQHF. Full variable domain (rest looked up from reference TRBV28 and TRBJ1-5): DVKVTQSSRYLVKRTGEKVFLECVQDMDHENMFWYRQDPGLGLRLIYFSYDVKMKEKGDIPEGYSVSREKKERFSLILESASTNQTSMYLCASSLWTGLSNQPQHFGDGTRLSIL.